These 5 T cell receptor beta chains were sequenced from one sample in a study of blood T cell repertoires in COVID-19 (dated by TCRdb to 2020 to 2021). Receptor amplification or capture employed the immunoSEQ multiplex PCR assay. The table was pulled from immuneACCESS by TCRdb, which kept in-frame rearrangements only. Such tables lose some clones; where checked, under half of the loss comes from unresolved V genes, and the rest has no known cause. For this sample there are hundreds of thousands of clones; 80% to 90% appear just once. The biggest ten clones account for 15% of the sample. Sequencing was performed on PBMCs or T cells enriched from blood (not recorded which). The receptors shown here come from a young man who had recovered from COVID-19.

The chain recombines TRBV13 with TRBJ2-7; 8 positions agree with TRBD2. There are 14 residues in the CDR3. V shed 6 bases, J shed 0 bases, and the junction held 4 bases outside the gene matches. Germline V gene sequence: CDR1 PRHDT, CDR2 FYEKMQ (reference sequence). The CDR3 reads CASRMTSDSYEQYF. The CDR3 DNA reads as TGTGCCAGCAGGATGACTAGCGACTCCTACGAGCAGTACTTC.

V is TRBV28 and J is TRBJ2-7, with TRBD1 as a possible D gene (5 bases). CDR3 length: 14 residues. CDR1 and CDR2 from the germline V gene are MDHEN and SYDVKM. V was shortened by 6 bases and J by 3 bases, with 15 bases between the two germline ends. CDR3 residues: CASRTLGQDYEQYF. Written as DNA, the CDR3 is TGTGCCAGCAGGACTCTGGGGCAGGACTACGAGCAGTACTTC.

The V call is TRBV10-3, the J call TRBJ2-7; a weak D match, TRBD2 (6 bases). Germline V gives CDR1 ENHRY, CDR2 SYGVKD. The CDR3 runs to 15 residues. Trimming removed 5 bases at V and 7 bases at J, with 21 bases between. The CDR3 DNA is TGTGCCATCAGTAAACCGGGAGCCGCATCGGGAGAGCAGTACTTC. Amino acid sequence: CAISKPGAASGEQYF.

CDR3 region: CASSASAALTSYEQYF. CDR3 sequence (DNA): TGTGCCAGTAGTGCCTCCGCGGCACTGACTTCCTACGAGCAGTACTTC. V and J are TRBV19 and TRBJ2-7; D remains ambiguous. Germline V gives CDR1 LNHDA, CDR2 SQIVND (reference sequence). V gave up 5 bases and J gave up 1 base, with 18 bases separating them. This CDR3 spans 16 amino acids.

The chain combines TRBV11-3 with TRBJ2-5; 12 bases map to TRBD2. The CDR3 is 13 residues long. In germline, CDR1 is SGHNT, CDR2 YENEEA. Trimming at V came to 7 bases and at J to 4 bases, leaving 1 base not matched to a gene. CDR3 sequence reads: CASTGLAGETQYF. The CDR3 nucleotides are TGTGCCAGCACGGGACTAGCGGGAGAGACCCAGTACTTC. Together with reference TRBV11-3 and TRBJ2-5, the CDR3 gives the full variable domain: EAGVVQSPRYKIIEKKQPVAFWCNPISGHNTLYWYLQNLGQGPELLIRYENEEAVDDSQLPKDRFSAERLKGVDSTLKIQPAELGDSAVYLCASTGLAGETQYFGPGTRLLVL.